This T cell receptor beta chain was captured by sequencing in a study of T-cell reconstitution after alpha-beta-depleted transplantation in children. It was with unique molecular identifiers that the TCRbeta library was prepared. TCRdb re-called the PCR reads through MiXCR, storing one row per CDR3 protein. The data hold about 610,000 distinct CDR3 sequences, with under 12% observed a single time. The sample in question was PBMCs from the stem cell graft donor, obtained from the stem cell graft. The source of this sequence is a human donor who donated a stem cell graft to a child with acute myeloid leukemia.

CDR3 sequence: CASSQYTGGPGGTGELFF. CDR3 nucleotide sequence: TGTGCCAGCAGTCAATACACAGGGGGCCCGGGGGGCACCGGGGAGCTGTTTTTT. The chain recombines TRBV27 with TRBJ2-2, with TRBD1 identical over 9 bases. The trim removed 5 bases at V and 4 bases at J, leaving 14 bases unmatched. The germline V gene has CDR1 MNHEY and CDR2 SMNVEV (reference sequence). The CDR3 extends over 18 amino acids.